This T cell receptor (beta chain) was sequenced for a study of shared clonotypes between healthy human individuals. Study as a whole: CD8 memory received one plate per donor, CD8 naive two, CD4 memory three and CD4 naive three.

The CDR3 sequence is 11 residues long. J gave up 8 bases and V 7 bases, and 2 bases lay outside the gene matches. Germline V CDR1 and CDR2: MRHNA, SNTAGT. Turning to this clone: Its target is not known.

The table came from immunoSEQ multiplex PCR; TCRdb's copy has only in-frame clones and leaves some out. The table includes 740,000 or so clones, 73% detected once. Whole-study results and caveats: The four-donor shared clonotypes exceeded non-shared clonotypes in generation probability, with non-shared ones scoring lower.

The clonotype originates from a woman in her twenties or thirties in good health. The gene calls are TRBV6-4 and TRBJ2-1; 7 bases match TRBD1. Sequenced: memory CD4+ T cells sorted from blood. Subset here: CD45RA-negative fraction. This CDR3 is CASTQGDEQFF. The CDR3 coding sequence is TGTGCCAGCACCCAGGGGGATGAGCAGTTCTTC.